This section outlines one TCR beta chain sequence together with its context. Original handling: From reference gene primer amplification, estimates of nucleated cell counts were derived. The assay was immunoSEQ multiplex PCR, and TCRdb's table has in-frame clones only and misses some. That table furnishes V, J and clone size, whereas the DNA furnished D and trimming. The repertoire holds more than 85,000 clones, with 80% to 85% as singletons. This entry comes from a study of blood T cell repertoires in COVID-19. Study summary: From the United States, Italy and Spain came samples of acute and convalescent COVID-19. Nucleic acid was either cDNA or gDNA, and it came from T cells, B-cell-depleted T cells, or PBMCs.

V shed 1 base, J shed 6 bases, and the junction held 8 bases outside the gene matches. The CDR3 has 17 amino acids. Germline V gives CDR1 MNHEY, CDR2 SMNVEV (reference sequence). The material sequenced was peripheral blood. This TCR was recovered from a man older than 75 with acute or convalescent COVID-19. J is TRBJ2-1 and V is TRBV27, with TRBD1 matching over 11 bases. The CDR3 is CASSLWEGTGGANEQFF. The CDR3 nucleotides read TGTGCCAGCAGTTTATGGGAGGGGACAGGGGGGGCCAATGAGCAGTTCTTC.